Shown below are 8 T cell receptor beta chains from a single sample sequenced in a study of kidney transplant recipient with SARS-CoV-2 infection. TCRdb redid the calling of the reads with MiXCR, one entry per CDR3 protein. The sample has about 250,000 distinct CDR3 sequences, around 28% seen once; the top ten hold less than 8.5%. The sample in question was a blood sample, obtained at baseline and between days 110 and 120 from a kidney transplant recipient. The receptors were sampled from a young adult male patient who had COVID-19 and was a kidney transplant recipient. Some of the T cells might come from the graft donor.

In this sample, this clonotype turned up a few times. The chain recombines TRBV5-1 with TRBJ1-2; no clear D. The CDR3 has 16 residues. The V end was cut by 7 bases, the J end by 4 bases, with 23 bases between. CDR1 is SGHRS and CDR2 is YFSETQ in the germline V gene. CDR3: CASGWRSVRKTYGYTF. CDR3 in DNA: TGCGCCAGCGGGTGGAGATCGGTTCGAAAGACCTATGGCTACACCTTC.

This clonotype was recorded many times. V gene TRBV5-1 combines with J gene TRBJ2-1; D assignment may be TRBD1 or TRBD2 (5 bases each). This CDR3 region has 16 residues. Between the trimmed V and J ends, which lost 0 bases and 8 bases, there was a span of 18 bases. CDR1 is SGHRS, CDR2 YFSETQ, per germline. CDR3 nucleotides: TGCGCCAGCAGCTTGGGTCTCAGGGAGAGTGGTGATGAGCAGTTCTTC. Translation gives CASSLGLRESGDEQFF.

Many counts were recorded for this clonotype. The chain recombines TRBV9 with TRBJ1-2; D is possibly TRBD1 (5 bases). Germline V gene sequence: CDR1 SGDLS, CDR2 YYNGEE. With 0 bases removed from V and 4 bases from J, the gap between germline ends came to 7 bases. This CDR3 is built from 13 residues. The CDR3 sequence: CASSVDGGYGYTF. The CDR3 DNA sequence: TGTGCCAGCAGCGTAGATGGGGGCTATGGCTACACCTTC.

About this clonotype itself: A clone one base away is much larger, so this may be a read error. The genes are TRBV6-8 and TRBJ1-2; D gene uncertain. CDR1 MNHGY and CDR2 SAAAGT come from the germline V gene. Deletions cut 5 bases from V and 4 bases from J, with 23 bases between. The CDR3 has 17 amino acids. The CDR3 DNA follows: TGTGCCAGCAGTACCCTCCGACGCTCTAGAAAGACCTATGGCTACACCTTC. It specifies CASSTLRRSRKTYGYTF.

This clonotype has just one count. This may stem from a read error, because a much larger clone lies one nucleotide away. The chain joins TRBV21-1 to TRBJ2-3. TRBV21-1 is a listed pseudogene. The length of the CDR3 is 17 residues. The CDR3 coding sequence is TGTGCCAACAGCGATATTTTAGCTACAGTCATGCAAGATACGCAGTATTTT. Its protein is CANSDILATVMQDTQYF.

This clonotype showed up many times. The rearrangement joins TRBV29-1 to TRBJ1-5, with TRBD1 matching over 7 bases. The trim removed 7 bases at V and 2 bases at J, leaving 8 bases unmatched. Germline values: CDR1 SQVTM, CDR2 ANQGSEA. The CDR3 is made up of 14 amino acids. The CDR3 bases are TGCAGCGCTAGGGACAGTAAGGGCAATCAGCCCCAGCATTTT. Protein: CSARDSKGNQPQHF. Using reference TRBV29-1 and TRBJ1-5 for the parts outside the CDR3, the full variable domain is SAVISQKPSRDICQRGTSLTIQCQVDSQVTMMFWYRQQPGQSLTLIATANQGSEATYESGFVIDKFPISRPNLTFSTLTVSNMSPEDSSIYLCSARDSKGNQPQHFGDGTRLSIL.

Regarding this clonotype: Possible read error: a much larger clone is one base away. The J gene is TRBJ1-2, the V gene TRBV6-2 or TRBV6-3; no clear D. CDR1 is MNHEY, CDR2 SVGEGT, per germline. This CDR3 is 17 amino acids long. CDR3 DNA: TGTGCCGGCAGTCTGATGATCTGCATCGGAAAGACCTATGGCTACACCTTC. This gives the protein CAGSLMICIGKTYGYTF.

Details on this clonotype: A single base separates this from a much larger clone, so it may be a read error. The CDR3 reads CANSLGPGRRLGETQYF. Here the CDR3 DNA reads TGTGCCAACAGTTTAGGACCGGGGCGGCGACTAGGTGAGACCCAGTACTTC. The genes are TRBV12-3 or TRBV12-4 and TRBJ2-7, with D possibly being TRBD2 (6 bases). The DNA end lines up better with TRBJ2-5; the J call may be wrong. CDR3 length: 17 amino acids.